Listed here is a single TCR beta chain. It has no known antigen specificity. Base qualities were left out, and no much larger clone turns up one base away. This specimen comes from a study of blood T cell repertoires in COVID-19 (dated by TCRdb to 2018 to 2021). About the full investigation: The collaborator samples originated in the United States, Italy and Spain and spanned the acute and convalescent phases of COVID-19. Samples came from the ongoing ImmuneRACE study (first 160 participants) plus 1,254 subjects from 6 global collaborators. The material from the prospective study consisted of cDNA or gDNA derived from T cells, B-cell-depleted T cells, or PBMCs. The sample metadata nearly always contained a de-identified subject ID, COVID-19 status, age in years and sex. The repertoires were released in a freely available public database intended as a resource for research on the immune response to SARS-CoV-2. The dataset comprised deeply sampled blood TCRbeta repertoires from subjects exposed to, actively infected with, or recovered from COVID-19. Where available, HLA class I and class II types were obtained from metadata supplied by the sample provider rather than from assay-based typing.

In the prospective study, participants were 18 to 89 years old, resided in about two dozen geographic areas of the United States, and were enrolled through a virtual design. In the prospective study, cohorts were assigned on the basis of participant-reported clinical history obtained from a screening survey and a study questionnaire. ImmuneRACE Cohort 3 recovered participants were defined by two consecutive negative NP/OP PCR tests, healthcare professional clearance, or symptom resolution. Mobile phlebotomists in the prospective study collected whole blood, serum and a nasopharyngeal or oropharyngeal swab from every participant. Prospective study participants could optionally give additional blood draws and questionnaires over a roughly two-month period. Prospective study blood samples were shipped either frozen or at room temperature before DNA extraction. According to the germline V gene, CDR1 reads MNHNS and CDR2 reads SASEGT. Ends trimmed: V by 1 base, J by 5 bases; bases unmatched to a gene: 7. Including the terminal cysteine and phenylalanine, the CDR3 comprises 15 residues. Of all the DNA, just the CDR3 is kept, 45 bases in frame from base 1.

The immunoSEQ Assay, a bias-controlled multiplex PCR, was used to amplify TCRbeta CDR3 regions from genomic DNA. The original pipeline was this. The number of nucleated cells in each sample was estimated by amplification of reference gene primers within the assay. Sequence reads were collapsed and filtered to measure the absolute abundance of every unique TCRbeta CDR3 rearrangement. For each sample, productive Simpson clonality was calculated as the square root of Simpson's diversity index over productive rearrangements. The table comes from immuneACCESS by way of TCRdb, which keeps in-frame sequences with V and J called. Part of the clones is missing from these tables; in studies checked, under half for an unresolved V gene and the rest for unknown reasons. Clone size and the V and J calls come from that table; the DNA yielded D and trimming. For this sample there are almost 200,000 clones; 80% to 90% appear just once. Approximately 8.2% of the sample goes to the ten largest clones.

Summary of the overall study and its limitations: How much clinical and demographic metadata was included differed by source and by participant, and the metadata was provided uncurated.

The chain is encoded by TRBV6-1 joined to TRBJ1-2, with 7 bases aligning to TRBD1. The source material was PBMCs or T cells enriched from blood (not recorded which). The clonotype originates from a woman aged 18-30 years who had recovered from COVID-19. The DNA sequence is TGTGCCAGCAGTGAAGAGGAGGGGGCATCTTATGGCTACACCTTC. This sequence encodes CASSEEEGASYGYTF.